The 29 T cell receptor beta chains reported below all come from one sample, sequenced in a study of T-cell memory formation after mild COVID-19. TCRdb analysed the 5' RACE reads with MiXCR anew, one entry per CDR3 protein. In the table there are a few hundred thousand distinct CDR3 sequences, about 20% of which are singletons. Sequencing was performed on PBMCs or a T cell subset sorted from them (not recorded which). Every receptor here comes from a man aged 18 to 29 who had mild COVID-19 (a few samples of this study predate the infection). Cell type and time point are not known.

This clonotype appeared a few times. V usage is TRBV5-1 and J usage is TRBJ2-1, with 10 bases that match TRBD2. Germline CDR1 is SGHRS and CDR2 is YFSETQ. After removal of 3 bases from V and 8 bases from J, the junction contained 5 bases not matched to a gene. The CDR3 length is 14 residues. The CDR3 coding sequence is TGCGCCAGCAGCTCGGTAGCGGGGGGCGATGAGCAGTTCTTC. Its protein product is CASSSVAGGDEQFF.

A few counts support this clonotype. The chain combines TRBV6-2 or TRBV6-3 with TRBJ2-5; a possible D gene is TRBD1 (5 bases). CDR1 is MNHEY, CDR2 SVGEGT, per germline. The CDR3 runs 12 residues. Trimming took off 6 bases at V and 5 bases at J, with 10 bases between the two ends. CDR3 in DNA: TGTGCCAGCAGGACAGACATGGAGACCCAGTACTTC. Protein product: CASRTDMETQYF.

This sequence joins TRBV12-3 or TRBV12-4 and TRBJ1-2, with D perhaps TRBD1 (6 bases). V dropped 6 bases and J dropped 6 bases, with 11 bases sitting between them. CDR3 length: 12 residues. CDR3 residues: CASSPGGHGYTF. The CDR3 region has the DNA TGTGCCAGCAGCCCGGGGGGCCATGGCTACACCTTC.

The chain uses TRBV7-3 and TRBJ1-1, with a tentative D call TRBD1 (5 bases). Trimming took off 5 bases at V and 7 bases at J, with 14 bases between the two ends. The CDR3 runs to 13 residues. The germline V gene has CDR1 SGHTA and CDR2 FQGTGA. CDR3 loop: CASSPMGGSEAFF. In DNA, the CDR3 is TGTGCCAGCAGCCCGATGGGGGGTAGTGAAGCTTTCTTT.

The genes are TRBV6-5 and TRBJ2-2; 9 positions match TRBD2. After removal of 4 bases from V and 5 bases from J, the junction contained 5 bases not matched to a gene. Germline lookup yields CDR1 MNHEY and CDR2 SVGAGI. CDR3 length: 15 amino acids. The CDR3 bases are TGTGCCAGCAGTTTCCCTAGCGGGGTAACCGGGGAGCTGTTTTTT. This translates into CASSFPSGVTGELFF.

The chain is built from TRBV28 and TRBJ1-3, with TRBD1 as a possible D gene (5 bases). Trimming stripped 6 bases from V and 3 bases from J, with 21 bases between. CDR3 size: 17 residues. Germline V gene sequence: CDR1 MDHEN, CDR2 SYDVKM. Written as DNA, the CDR3 is TGTGCCAGCAGCGAAAGCTCCGGGGGTGGAGATGGAAACACCATATATTTT. Encoded protein: CASSESSGGGDGNTIYF.

The chain links TRBV15 to TRBJ1-1, with D perhaps TRBD1 (6 bases). Trimming stripped 4 bases from V and 7 bases from J, with 13 bases between. Germline V CDR1 and CDR2: LNHNV, YYDKDF (reference sequence). This CDR3 spans 13 amino acids. The CDR3 sequence is CATSISEGVEAFF. CDR3 bases: TGTGCCACCAGCATTTCGGAGGGGGTTGAAGCTTTCTTT.

The CDR3 DNA sequence: TGTGCCAGCAGCTCCTCTAACCTTGTTGGGGTAGATACGCAGTATTTT. It specifies CASSSSNLVGVDTQYF. The V gene is TRBV7-2, the J gene TRBJ2-3; D is unresolved. The CDR3 has 16 amino acids. Germline-derived CDR1 and CDR2 are SGHTA and FQGNSA. Trimming pared 4 bases from V and 5 bases from J, leaving 19 bases between.

This clonotype has only a few counts. This sequence joins TRBV6-2 or TRBV6-3 and TRBJ2-7, with 7 bases that match TRBD1. CDR1 and CDR2 (germline): MNHEY, SVGEGT. This CDR3 spans 16 amino acids. Unmatched junction bases numbered 18, after V lost 8 bases and J lost 5 bases. The CDR3 coding sequence is TGTGCCAGCCATTGTGCAGGTGGACAGGAGGCCCACGAGCAGTACGTC. Its protein product is CASHCAGGQEAHEQYV.

The chain carries TRBV20-1 and TRBJ2-7; D may be TRBD1 or TRBD2 (5 bases each). The V and J ends lost 5 bases and 2 bases respectively, with 10 bases between them. The CDR3 spans 12 residues. Germline-derived CDR1 and CDR2 are DFQATT and SNEGSKA (reference sequence). CDR3 bases: TGCAGTGCTGGGGACCAAGCCTACGAGCAGTACTTC. Its protein product is CSAGDQAYEQYF.

The genes are TRBV14 and TRBJ2-7; D could derive from TRBD1 or TRBD2 (5 bases each). The CDR3 is made up of 19 amino acids. The ends were cut back, 4 bases at V and 0 bases at J, with 25 bases in the middle. The V gene's germline CDR1 is SGHDN and CDR2 FVKESK. DNA of the CDR3: TGTGCCAGCAGCCGTAAAGAGATTTTGGGGGTAAGGGGCTCCTACGAGCAGTACGTC. This encodes CASSRKEILGVRGSYEQYV.

The sample holds a few counts of this clonotype. The rearrangement joins TRBV5-1 to TRBJ2-7; either TRBD1 or TRBD2 may fit D (6 bases each). CDR1 and CDR2 (germline): SGHRS, YFSETQ. Trimming cost V 4 bases and J 3 bases, with 14 bases left between them. The CDR3 is 14 amino acids. The CDR3 loop is CASSAGGFDYEQYF. CDR3 coding DNA: TGCGCCAGCAGCGCCGGGGGCTTTGACTACGAGCAGTACTTC.

This clonotype has just a few counts. This CDR3 reads CASSPLLRAQWGNEQFF. The CDR3 region has the DNA TGCGCCAGCAGCCCCCTACTCCGGGCCCAGTGGGGCAATGAGCAGTTCTTC. The chain employs TRBV5-1 and TRBJ2-1; the D is unclear. In germline, CDR1 is SGHRS, CDR2 YFSETQ. Trimming removed 4 bases from V and 6 bases from J, with 23 bases in between. The CDR3 covers 17 residues.

This clonotype showed up just a few times. V gene TRBV29-1 combines with J gene TRBJ2-3, with 10 bases lining up with TRBD2. The CDR3 loop spans 14 amino acids. Trimming cost V 6 bases and J 0 bases; bases outside gene matches: 3. CDR1 is SQVTM, CDR2 ANQGSEA, per germline. CDR3 region: CSVSGGASTDTQYF. The CDR3 DNA reads TGCAGCGTAAGCGGGGGGGCGAGCACAGATACGCAGTATTTT.

The chain is built from TRBV7-3 and TRBJ2-5; D possibly corresponds to TRBD1 (6 bases). The germline CDR1 and CDR2 sequences are SGHTA and FQGTGA. V lost 0 bases and J 5 bases, leaving 10 bases between the germline ends. There are 14 residues in the CDR3. The CDR3 nucleotides read TGTGCCAGCAGCTTAACAGGGGGTGGGGAGACCCAGTACTTC. Translated, it gives CASSLTGGGETQYF.

In its sample, this clonotype was seen a few times. The chain employs TRBV7-2 and TRBJ1-1; 7 bases line up with TRBD1. The CDR3 extends over 15 amino acids. J was trimmed by 1 base and V by 5 bases; bases with no gene match: 7. Germline lookup yields CDR1 SGHTA and CDR2 FQGNSA. The CDR3 spells CASSTRDRENTEAFF. The CDR3 DNA sequence: TGTGCCAGCAGCACTCGGGACAGAGAGAACACTGAAGCTTTCTTT. The whole variable domain, remainder taken from reference TRBV7-2 and TRBJ1-1, is GAGVSQSPSNKVTEKGKDVELRCDPISGHTALYWYRQSLGQGLEFLIYFQGNSAPDKSGLPSDRFSAERTGGSVSTLTIQRTQQEDSAVYLCASSTRDRENTEAFFGQGTRLTVV.

This clonotype appeared many times. The V gene is TRBV20-1, the J gene TRBJ1-5; possible D gene TRBD1, 6 bases. CDR1 DFQATT and CDR2 SNEGSKA come from the germline V gene (reference sequence). Trimming removed 6 bases at V and 7 bases at J, with 16 bases between. The CDR3 consists of 13 residues. This chain's CDR3 is CSANTGSGQPQHF. The DNA for the CDR3 is TGCAGTGCCAATACAGGGAGTGGGCAGCCCCAGCATTTT.

The table lists this clonotype with a few counts. The chain recombines TRBV7-9 with TRBJ1-5, with TRBD1 identical over 7 bases. Germline CDR1 is SEHNR and CDR2 is FQNEAQ (reference sequence). The CDR3 consists of 15 residues. The V and J ends lost 7 bases and 2 bases, in that order; junction bases with no gene match: 8. DNA of the CDR3: TGTGCCAGCACCAACGGGGGGACAGGCAATCAGCCCCAGCATTTT. Translating it yields CASTNGGTGNQPQHF.

The gene calls are TRBV5-1 and TRBJ2-3; D call uncertain. Germline V lookup: CDR1 SGHRS, CDR2 YFSETQ. The CDR3 totals 15 residues. Trimming shortened V by 1 base and J by 0 bases, and 9 bases separated the two germline ends. The CDR3 DNA sequence: TGCGCCAGCAGCTTGAGTGTCGGGAGCACAGATACGCAGTATTTT. Protein sequence: CASSLSVGSTDTQYF.

The chain employs TRBV5-1 and TRBJ1-2; tentative D call: TRBD1 (5 bases). The CDR3 consists of 18 residues. V gave up 4 bases and J gave up 1 base, with 23 bases separating them. Germline CDR1 is SGHRS and CDR2 is YFSETQ. CDR3 sequence: CASSLPARDGVINYGYTF. The CDR3 nucleotides read TGCGCCAGCAGCCTCCCCGCCAGGGATGGAGTTATTAACTATGGCTACACCTTC.

This clonotype has more than one count but fewer than ten. The V gene is TRBV5-5, the J gene TRBJ2-1; D not resolved. The CDR3 has 16 residues. Germline CDR1 is SGHKS and CDR2 is YYEKEE (reference sequence). The V end lost 0 bases, the J end lost 0 bases, and 10 bases lay between the germline ends. In DNA, the CDR3 is TGTGCCAGCAGCTTGGGGGGTCCGAGCTCCTACAATGAGCAGTTCTTC. This codes for CASSLGGPSSYNEQFF.

This rearrangement joins TRBV30 to TRBJ2-5; 9 positions agree with TRBD1. There are 13 residues in the CDR3. Germline CDR1 GTSNPN, CDR2 SVGIG (reference sequence). J lost 5 bases, V lost 0 bases, and 1 base had no gene match. The DNA for the CDR3 is TGTGCCTGGAGTGTACAGGGGGCTGAGACCCAGTACTTC. Protein product: CAWSVQGAETQYF.

This clonotype has a handful of counts. The V gene is TRBV5-6, the J gene TRBJ2-1, with D possibly matching TRBD2 (5 bases). CDR1 SGHDT and CDR2 YYEEEE come from the germline V gene. V was cut by 4 bases and J by 12 bases, with 14 bases left in between. The CDR3 length is 12 residues. The DNA of the CDR3 is TGTGCCAGCAGCCCTCGAGGGCTAAGGCAGTTCTTC. Encoded protein: CASSPRGLRQFF.

This clonotype was detected a few times. V usage is TRBV5-6 and J usage is TRBJ2-7, with 7 bases fitting TRBD2. There are 14 residues in the CDR3. The V gene's germline CDR1 is SGHDT and CDR2 YYEEEE. V trimming: 2 bases; J trimming: 4 bases; junction bases outside the gene matches: 6. CDR3 DNA: TGTGCCAGCAGCTTCGGGGGGATGGCTTACGAGCAGTACGTC. This codes for CASSFGGMAYEQYV.

This sequence joins TRBV7-8 and TRBJ2-1; no firm D call. The ends were cut back, 1 base at V and 8 bases at J, with 12 bases in the middle. This CDR3 has 14 amino acids. Germline CDR1 SGHVS, CDR2 FQNEAQ. CDR3 region: CASSLGSELDEQFF. CDR3 DNA: TGTGCCAGCAGCTTAGGTTCTGAGCTGGATGAGCAGTTCTTC.

This clonotype has only a few counts. The gene calls are TRBV6-2 or TRBV6-3 and TRBJ1-5; 8 nucleotides align to TRBD1. CDR1 and CDR2 from the germline V gene are MNHEY and SVGEGT. The CDR3 covers 14 residues. J was trimmed by 7 bases and V by 6 bases; bases with no gene match: 8. The CDR3 DNA sequence: TGTGCCAGCAGCCGGGACAGGACGGAACAGCCCCAGCATTTT. This translates into CASSRDRTEQPQHF.

Only a few counts were recorded for this clonotype. The J gene is TRBJ2-7, the V gene TRBV29-1; D is unclear. The length of the CDR3 is 13 residues. V was cut by 0 bases and J by 7 bases, with 13 bases left in between. Germline values: CDR1 SQVTM, CDR2 ANQGSEA. Here the CDR3 DNA reads TGCAGCGTTGAAGACCCGTTGGCGTTTGAGCAGTACTTC. Translated: CSVEDPLAFEQYF.

The V and J genes are TRBV6-5 and TRBJ1-1; maybe TRBD1 (6 bases). The CDR3 runs to 16 residues. The V gene's germline CDR1 is MNHEY and CDR2 SVGAGI. Trimming took 0 bases from V and 5 from J, leaving 16 bases between them. The CDR3 bases are TGTGCCAGCAGTTACTCCTCGGTCGGGGGGCGGACTGAAGCTTTCTTT. Its translation: CASSYSSVGGRTEAFF.

The CDR3 DNA reads as TGTGCCAGCAGCTTGACAGGGGCCCGGGAGCAGTACTTC. It specifies CASSLTGAREQYF. The J gene is TRBJ2-7, the V gene TRBV7-2, with TRBD1 matching over 8 bases. Trimming removed 3 bases from V and 7 bases from J; junction bases left unmatched: 5. Germline assignment: CDR1 SGHTA and CDR2 FQGNSA. The CDR3 runs to 13 residues.